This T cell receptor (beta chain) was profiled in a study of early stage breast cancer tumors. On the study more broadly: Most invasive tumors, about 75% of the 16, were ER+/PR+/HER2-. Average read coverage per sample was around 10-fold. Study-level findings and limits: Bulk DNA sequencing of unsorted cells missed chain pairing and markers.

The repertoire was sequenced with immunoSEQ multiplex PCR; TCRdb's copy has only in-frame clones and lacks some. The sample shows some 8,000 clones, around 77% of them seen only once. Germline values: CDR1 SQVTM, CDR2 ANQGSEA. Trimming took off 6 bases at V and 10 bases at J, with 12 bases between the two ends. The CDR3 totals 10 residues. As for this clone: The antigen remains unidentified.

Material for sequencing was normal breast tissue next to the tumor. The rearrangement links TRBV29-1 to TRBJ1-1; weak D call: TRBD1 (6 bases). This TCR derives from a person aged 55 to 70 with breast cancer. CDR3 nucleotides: TGCAGCGTCGCCAGAGGGGGAGCTTTCTTT. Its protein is CSVARGGAFF.